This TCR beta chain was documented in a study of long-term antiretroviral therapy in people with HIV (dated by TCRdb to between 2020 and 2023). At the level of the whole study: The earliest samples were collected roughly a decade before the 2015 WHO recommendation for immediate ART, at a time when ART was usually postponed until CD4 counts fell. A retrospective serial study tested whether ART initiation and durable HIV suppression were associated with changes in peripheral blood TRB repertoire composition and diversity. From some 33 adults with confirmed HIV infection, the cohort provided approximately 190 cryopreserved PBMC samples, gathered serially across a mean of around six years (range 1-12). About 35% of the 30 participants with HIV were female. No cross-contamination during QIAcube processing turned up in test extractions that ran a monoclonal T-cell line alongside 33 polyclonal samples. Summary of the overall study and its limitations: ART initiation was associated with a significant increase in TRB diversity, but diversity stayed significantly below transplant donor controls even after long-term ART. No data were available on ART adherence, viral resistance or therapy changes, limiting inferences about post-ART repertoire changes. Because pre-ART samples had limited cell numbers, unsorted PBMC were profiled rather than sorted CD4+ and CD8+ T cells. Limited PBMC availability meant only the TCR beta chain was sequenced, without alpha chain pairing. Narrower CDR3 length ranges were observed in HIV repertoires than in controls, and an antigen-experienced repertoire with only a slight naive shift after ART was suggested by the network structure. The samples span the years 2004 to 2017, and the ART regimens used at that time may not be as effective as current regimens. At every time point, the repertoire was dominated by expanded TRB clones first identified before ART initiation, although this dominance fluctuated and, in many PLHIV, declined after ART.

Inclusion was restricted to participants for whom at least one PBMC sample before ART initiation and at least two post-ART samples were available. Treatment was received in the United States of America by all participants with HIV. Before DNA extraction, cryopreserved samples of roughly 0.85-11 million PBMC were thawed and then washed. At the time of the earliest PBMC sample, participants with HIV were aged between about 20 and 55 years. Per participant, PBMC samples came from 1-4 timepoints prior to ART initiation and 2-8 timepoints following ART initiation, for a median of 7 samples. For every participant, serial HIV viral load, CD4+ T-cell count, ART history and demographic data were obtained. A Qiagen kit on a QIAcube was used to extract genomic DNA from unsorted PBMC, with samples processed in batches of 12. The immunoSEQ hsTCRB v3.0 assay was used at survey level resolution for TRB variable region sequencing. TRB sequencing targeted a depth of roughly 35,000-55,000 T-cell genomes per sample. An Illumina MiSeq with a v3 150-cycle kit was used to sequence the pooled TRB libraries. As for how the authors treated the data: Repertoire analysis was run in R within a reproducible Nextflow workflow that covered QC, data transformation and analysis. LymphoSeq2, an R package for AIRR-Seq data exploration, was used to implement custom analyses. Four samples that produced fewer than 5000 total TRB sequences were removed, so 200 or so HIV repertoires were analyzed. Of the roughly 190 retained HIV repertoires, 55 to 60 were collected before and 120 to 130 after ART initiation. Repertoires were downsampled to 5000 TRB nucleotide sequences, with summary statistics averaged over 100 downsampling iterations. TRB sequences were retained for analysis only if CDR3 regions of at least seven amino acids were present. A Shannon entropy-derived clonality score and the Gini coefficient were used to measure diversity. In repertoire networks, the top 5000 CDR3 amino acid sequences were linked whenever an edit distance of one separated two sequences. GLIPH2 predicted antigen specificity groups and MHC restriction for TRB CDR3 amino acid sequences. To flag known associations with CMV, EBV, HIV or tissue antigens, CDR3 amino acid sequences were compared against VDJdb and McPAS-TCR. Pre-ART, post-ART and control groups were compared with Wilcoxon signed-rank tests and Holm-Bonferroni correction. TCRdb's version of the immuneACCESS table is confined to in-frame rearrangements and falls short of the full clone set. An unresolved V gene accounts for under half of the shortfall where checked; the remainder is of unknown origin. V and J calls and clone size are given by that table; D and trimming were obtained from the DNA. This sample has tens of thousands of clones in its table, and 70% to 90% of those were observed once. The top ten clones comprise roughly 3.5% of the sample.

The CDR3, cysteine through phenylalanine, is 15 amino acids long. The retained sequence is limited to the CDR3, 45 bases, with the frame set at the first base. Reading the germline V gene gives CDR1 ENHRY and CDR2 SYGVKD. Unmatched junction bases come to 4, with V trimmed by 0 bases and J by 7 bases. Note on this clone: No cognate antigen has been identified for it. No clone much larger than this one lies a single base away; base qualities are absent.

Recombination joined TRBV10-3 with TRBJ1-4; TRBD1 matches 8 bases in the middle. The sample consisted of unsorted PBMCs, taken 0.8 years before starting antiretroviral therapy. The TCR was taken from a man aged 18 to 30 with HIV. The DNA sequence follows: TGTGCCATCAGTGAGTCGACAGGGGATAGTGAAAAACTGTTTTTT. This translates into CAISESTGDSEKLFF.